The text below deals with one TCR beta chain. V dropped 4 bases and J dropped 7; count of bases not matched to a gene: 13. The CDR3 spans 16 residues. Germline V gives CDR1 MDHEN, CDR2 SYDVKM. PCR primers comprised 60 Vbeta and 13 Jbeta primers. Produced via immunoSEQ multiplex PCR; TCRdb's table is partial and in-frame only. The sample holds 150,000 or so clones, about 88% seen once. The data derive from a study of cytomegalovirus exposure and HLA in healthy donors. Study-level information: Early released data comprised around 80 million unique TCRs from HLA-typed donors.

As for the donors, each was a healthy bone marrow donor. The chain joins TRBV28 to TRBJ2-7, with TRBD2 matching 10 bases. The sequence derives from a woman between 18 and 29 years old in good health and CMV-seronegative. Sample: PBMCs. CDR3 sequence reads: CASSSQGSGGVQEQYF. The CDR3 DNA follows: TGTGCCAGCAGTTCCCAGGGGAGCGGGGGGGTTCAGGAGCAGTACTTC.